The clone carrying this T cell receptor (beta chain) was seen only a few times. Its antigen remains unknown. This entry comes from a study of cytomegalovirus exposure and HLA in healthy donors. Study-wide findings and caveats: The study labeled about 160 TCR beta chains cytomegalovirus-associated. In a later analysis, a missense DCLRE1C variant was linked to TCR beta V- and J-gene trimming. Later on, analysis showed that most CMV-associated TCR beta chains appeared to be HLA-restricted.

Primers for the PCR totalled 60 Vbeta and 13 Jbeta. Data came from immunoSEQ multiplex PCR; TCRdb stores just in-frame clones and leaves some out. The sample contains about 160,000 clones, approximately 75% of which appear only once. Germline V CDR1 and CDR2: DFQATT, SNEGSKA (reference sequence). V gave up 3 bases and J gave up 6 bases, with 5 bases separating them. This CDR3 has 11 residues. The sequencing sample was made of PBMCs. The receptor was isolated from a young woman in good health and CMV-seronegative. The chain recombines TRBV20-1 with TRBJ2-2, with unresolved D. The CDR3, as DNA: TGCAGTGCTAGGGAGCCCGGGGAGCTGTTTTTT. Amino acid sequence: CSAREPGELFF.